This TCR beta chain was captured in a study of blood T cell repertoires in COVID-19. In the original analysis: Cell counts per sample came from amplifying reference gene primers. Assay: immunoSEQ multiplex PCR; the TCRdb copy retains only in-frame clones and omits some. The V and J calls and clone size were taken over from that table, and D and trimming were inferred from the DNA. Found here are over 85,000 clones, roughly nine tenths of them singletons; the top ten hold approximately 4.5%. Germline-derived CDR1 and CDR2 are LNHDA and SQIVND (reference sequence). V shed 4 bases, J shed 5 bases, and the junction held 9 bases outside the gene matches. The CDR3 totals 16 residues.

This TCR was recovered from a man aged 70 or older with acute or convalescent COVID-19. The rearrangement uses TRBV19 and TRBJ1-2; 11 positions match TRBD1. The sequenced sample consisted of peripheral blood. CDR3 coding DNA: TGTGCCAGTAGTACCCGGGACAGGGGGGAACGATATGGCTACACCTTC. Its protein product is CASSTRDRGERYGYTF.